What follows are 12 T cell receptor beta chains derived from one specimen sequenced in a study of T cell responses to AZD1222 COVID-19 vaccine. The protocol was immunoSEQ multiplex PCR, while the TCRdb copy is restricted to in-frame clones and leaves out a portion. The table shows about 140,000 clones, with 85% to 95% occurring only once. Sample: peripheral blood, taken on day 0 of MenACWY control vaccination. Receptors originate from an adult in good health.

V is TRBV7-8 and J is TRBJ1-2; D perhaps matches TRBD1 (5 bases). The CDR3 is made up of 15 amino acids. V dropped 1 base and J dropped 5 bases, with 14 bases sitting between them. Germline V gene data show CDR1 as SGHVS and CDR2 as FQNEAQ. The CDR3 region is CASSLDLGVGYGYTF. The CDR3 nucleotides read TGTGCCAGCAGCTTAGATTTGGGGGTTGGGTATGGCTACACCTTC.

The V and J genes are TRBV3-1 (or the pseudogene TRBV3-2) and TRBJ2-3; 10 nucleotides match TRBD2. After removal of 0 bases from V and 6 bases from J, the junction contained 9 bases not matched to a gene. Per germline, CDR1 LGHDT and CDR2 YNNKEL (reference sequence). This CDR3 spans 17 amino acids. This CDR3 reads CASSQDGRSGRGDTQYF. The DNA of the CDR3 is TGTGCCAGCAGCCAAGATGGGAGGAGCGGGAGGGGGGATACGCAGTATTTT.

The chain links TRBV7-6 to TRBJ2-7, with D possibly matching TRBD2 (5 bases). The CDR3 runs to 14 residues. Trimming left V 1 base short and J 7 bases short, with 14 bases between. Germline CDR1 reads SGHVS; CDR2 reads FNYEAQ. The chain's CDR3 is CASSLVAGSGEQYF. The CDR3 coding sequence is TGTGCCAGCAGCTTAGTGGCGGGTTCGGGAGAGCAGTACTTC.

V usage is TRBV5-1 and J usage is TRBJ1-4, with 8 positions matching TRBD1. Trimming took 1 base from V and 7 from J; bases not matched to a gene: 3. CDR1 and CDR2 (germline): SGHRS, YFSETQ. The CDR3 has 14 amino acids. The CDR3 DNA reads as TGCGCCAGCAGCTTGACAGGGGGAGGTGAAAAACTGTTTTTT. Its translation is CASSLTGGGEKLFF.

J is TRBJ2-7 and V is TRBV19, with D perhaps TRBD1 (5 bases). In germline, CDR1 is LNHDA, CDR2 SQIVND (reference sequence). The V end lost 5 bases, the J end lost 5 bases, and 28 bases lay between the germline ends. The CDR3 totals 18 residues. This chain's CDR3 is CASSPSPKDMGRRNEQYF. Written as DNA, the CDR3 is TGTGCCAGTAGTCCAAGCCCTAAAGACATGGGGCGCAGGAACGAGCAGTACTTC.

This clone was seen just once. The chain is built from TRBV28 and TRBJ1-4; 7 bases match TRBD1. Germline lookup yields CDR1 MDHEN and CDR2 SYDVKM. The CDR3 covers 11 residues. The J segment lost 13 bases and the V segment lost 5 bases, leaving 4 bases of the junction unmatched. The CDR3 nucleotides are TGTGCCAGCAGTGGGACAGCACGACTGTTTTTT. As protein: CASSGTARLFF.

The chain links TRBV9 to TRBJ2-3, with 8 bases that match TRBD1. The germline V gene encodes CDR1 SGDLS and CDR2 YYNGEE. The CDR3 has 14 residues. V was pared by 0 bases and J by 6 bases, with 3 bases of the junction left unmatched. CDR3 coding DNA: TGTGCCAGCAGCGTAGTTACAGGGGGTGATACGCAGTATTTT. Its translation: CASSVVTGGDTQYF. The entire variable domain, with the rest obtained from reference TRBV9 and TRBJ2-3, is as follows: DSGVTQTPKHLITATGQRVTLRCSPRSGDLSVYWYQQSLDQGLQFLIQYYNGEERAKGNILERFSAQQFPDLHSELNLSSLELGDSALYFCASSVVTGGDTQYFGPGTRLTVL.

The V and J genes are TRBV7-9 and TRBJ1-1; D is perhaps TRBD1 (6 bases). CDR1 is SEHNR and CDR2 is FQNEAQ in the germline V gene (reference sequence). The CDR3 has 14 residues. Trimming left V 0 bases short and J 1 base short, with 6 bases between. CDR3 loop: CASSLAGGNTEAFF. DNA for the CDR3: TGTGCCAGCAGCTTAGCAGGGGGGAACACTGAAGCTTTCTTT.

This sequence joins TRBV5-1 and TRBJ1-3, with 8 bases lining up with TRBD1. There are 16 residues in the CDR3. The germline CDR1 and CDR2 sequences are SGHRS and YFSETQ. V trimming: 0 bases; J trimming: 3 bases; junction bases outside the gene matches: 5. This CDR3 is CASSLVGQVDGNTIYF. The CDR3 DNA reads TGCGCCAGCAGCTTGGTGGGACAGGTTGATGGAAACACCATATATTTT.

The rearrangement uses TRBV6-5 and TRBJ2-7, with D possibly matching TRBD1 (5 bases). This CDR3 is 12 amino acids long. The germline gives CDR1 MNHEY, CDR2 SVGAGI. Trimming left V 4 bases short and J 4 bases short, with 8 bases between. The CDR3 nucleotides are TGTGCCAGCAGTTCCCAGGGATACGAGCAGTACTTC. It encodes CASSSQGYEQYF.

The gene calls are TRBV6-6 and TRBJ2-7, with 7 nucleotides matching TRBD1. The CDR3 is 14 residues long. V was clipped by 6 bases and J by 1 base; unmatched bases: 6. Germline assignment: CDR1 MNHNY and CDR2 SVGAGI (reference sequence). CDR3 in amino acids: CASSRDSGSYEQYF. As DNA, the CDR3 is TGTGCCAGCAGCCGGGACAGCGGTTCCTACGAGCAGTACTTC.

V is TRBV6-1 and J is TRBJ2-3, with 9 bases identical to TRBD2. The germline V gene has CDR1 MNHNS and CDR2 SASEGT. This CDR3 has 15 amino acids. Germline trimming cut 3 bases from V and 4 bases from J; bases unmatched to any gene: 5. Here the CDR3 reads CASSESGGWSDTQYF. The CDR3 DNA reads TGTGCCAGCAGTGAGAGCGGGGGGTGGTCAGATACGCAGTATTTT.